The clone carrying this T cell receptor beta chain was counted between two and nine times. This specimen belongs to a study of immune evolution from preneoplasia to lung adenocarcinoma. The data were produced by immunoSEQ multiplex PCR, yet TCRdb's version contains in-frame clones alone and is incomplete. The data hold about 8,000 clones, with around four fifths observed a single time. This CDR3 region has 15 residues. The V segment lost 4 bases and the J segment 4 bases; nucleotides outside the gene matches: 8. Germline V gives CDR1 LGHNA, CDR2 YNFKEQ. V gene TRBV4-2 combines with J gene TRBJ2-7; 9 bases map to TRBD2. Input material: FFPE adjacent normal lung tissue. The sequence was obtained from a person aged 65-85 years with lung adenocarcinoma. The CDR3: CASSLQGGGAYEQYF. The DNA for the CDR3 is TGTGCCAGCAGCCTGCAGGGCGGGGGGGCTTACGAGCAGTACTTC.